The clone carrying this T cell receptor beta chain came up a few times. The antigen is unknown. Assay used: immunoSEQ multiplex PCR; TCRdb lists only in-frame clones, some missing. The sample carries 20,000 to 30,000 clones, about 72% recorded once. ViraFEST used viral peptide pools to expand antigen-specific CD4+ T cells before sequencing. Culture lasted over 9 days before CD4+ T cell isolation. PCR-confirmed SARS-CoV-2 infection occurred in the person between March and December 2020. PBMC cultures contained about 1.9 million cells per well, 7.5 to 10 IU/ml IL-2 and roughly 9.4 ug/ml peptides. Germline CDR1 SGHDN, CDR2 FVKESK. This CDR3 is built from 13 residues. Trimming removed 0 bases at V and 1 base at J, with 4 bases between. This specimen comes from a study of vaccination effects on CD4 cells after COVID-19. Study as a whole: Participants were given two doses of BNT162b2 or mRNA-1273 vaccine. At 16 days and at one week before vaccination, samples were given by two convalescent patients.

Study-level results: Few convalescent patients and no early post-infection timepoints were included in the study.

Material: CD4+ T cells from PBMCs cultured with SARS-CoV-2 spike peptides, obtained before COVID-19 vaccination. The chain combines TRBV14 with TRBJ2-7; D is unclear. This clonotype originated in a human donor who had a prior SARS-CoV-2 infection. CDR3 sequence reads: CASSQDRSYEQYF. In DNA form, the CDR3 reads TGTGCCAGCAGCCAAGATAGGTCCTACGAGCAGTACTTC.